This T cell receptor beta chain stems from a study of blood T cell repertoires in COVID-19. Study at large: Acute and convalescent COVID-19 samples came from the United States, Italy and Spain.

Sequencing used immunoSEQ multiplex PCR; TCRdb keeps in-frame clones, though not all of them. This repertoire shows some 290,000 clones, approximately 90% found once; its top ten account for 2% to 2.5%. Trimming removed 4 bases from V and 6 bases from J; junction bases left unmatched: 4. In germline, CDR1 is SGHNT, CDR2 YENEEA. The CDR3 is made up of 15 amino acids. The chain recombines TRBV11-3 with TRBJ2-1; 12 bases match TRBD1. The source material was peripheral blood. This TCR was sampled from a woman between 50 and 59 years old who had recovered from COVID-19. In nucleotides, the CDR3 is TGTGCCAGCAGCTCCGGGACAGGGGGCGTCAATGAGCAGTTCTTC. As protein: CASSSGTGGVNEQFF.